The subject of this entry is one T cell receptor (beta chain). There is no known antigen for this receptor. Base quality data are lacking; no much larger clone is found one base away. This entry belongs to a study of blood T cell repertoires in COVID-19 (dated by TCRdb to 2018 to 2020). Context from the whole study: Samples from collaborators originated in the United States, Italy and Spain and spanned both the acute and convalescent phases of COVID-19. The prospective study material was composed of cDNA or gDNA derived from T cells, B-cell-depleted T cells, or PBMCs. Deeply sampled blood TCRbeta repertoires from subjects exposed to, actively infected with, or recovered from COVID-19 were included in the dataset. The repertoires were released in a freely available public database intended as a resource for research on the immune response to SARS-CoV-2. Samples were obtained from the ongoing ImmuneRACE study (first 160 participants) and from some 1,300 subjects provided by 6 global collaborators. A de-identified subject ID, COVID-19 status, age in years and sex were almost always included in the sample metadata. HLA class I and class II types, where available, came from metadata supplied by the sample provider rather than from assay-based typing.

Relative to germline, V is 4 bases shorter and J is 4 bases shorter, with 8 bases between their ends. The CDR3 contains 13 residues, cysteine and phenylalanine counted. The CDR3 DNA has 39 bases and is translated from base 1. CDR1 and CDR2 are drawn from the germline V gene: MNHEY, SVGAGI. TCRbeta CDR3 regions were amplified from genomic DNA by means of the immunoSEQ Assay, a bias-controlled multiplex PCR. In the paper's pipeline: The number of nucleated cells in each sample was estimated from the amplification of reference gene primers within the assay. Sequence reads were collapsed and filtered to measure the absolute abundance of every unique TCRbeta CDR3 rearrangement. Productive Simpson clonality was computed per sample as the square root of Simpson's diversity index over productive rearrangements. TCRdb provides this immuneACCESS table in a form limited to in-frame rearrangements. Some clones are lacking; in checked studies, under half of them reflect an unresolved V gene, and why the rest are absent is not known. That table gives V, J and clone size, and the DNA gave D and trimming. This sample lists over 100,000 clones; approximately 87% were detected once. The top ten hold 5.5% to 8.5% of the sample.

The full study reports these points: The amount of clinical and demographic metadata varied by source and participant and was provided uncurated.

Each collaborating institution followed its own protocols to collect whole blood in K2EDTA tubes. Collaborator samples were shipped for TCRbeta analysis as frozen whole blood, isolated PBMCs, or DNA extracted from either sample type. The clonotype comes from a woman in her 50s with acute or convalescent COVID-19. The rearrangement joined TRBV6-5 to TRBJ2-1; the D segment could be TRBD1, given 5 matching bases. The specimen was peripheral blood. The DNA is TGTGCCAGCAGTTTATCAGGGTACAATGAGCAGTTCTTC. Translated, this gives CASSLSGYNEQFF.